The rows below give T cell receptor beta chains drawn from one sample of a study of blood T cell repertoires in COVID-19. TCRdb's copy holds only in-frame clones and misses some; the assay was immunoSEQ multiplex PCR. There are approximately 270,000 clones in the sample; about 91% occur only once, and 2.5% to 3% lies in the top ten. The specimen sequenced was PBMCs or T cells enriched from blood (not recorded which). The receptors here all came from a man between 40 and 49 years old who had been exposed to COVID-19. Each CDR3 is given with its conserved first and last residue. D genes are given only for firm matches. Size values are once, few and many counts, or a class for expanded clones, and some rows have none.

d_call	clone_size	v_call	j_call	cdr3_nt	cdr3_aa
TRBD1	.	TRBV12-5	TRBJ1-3	TGTGCTAGTGGTCCCCCCTCCGACAGGGAGTACGGAAACACCATATATTTT	CASGPPSDREYGNTIYF
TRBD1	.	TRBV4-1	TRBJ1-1	TGCGCCAGCAGCACACGACAGGGAGCAACTGAAGCTTTCTTT	CASSTRQGATEAFF
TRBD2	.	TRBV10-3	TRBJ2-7	TGTGCCATCAGTGACCCTACAACTAGCGGGAGCTACGAGCAGTACTTC	CAISDPTTSGSYEQYF
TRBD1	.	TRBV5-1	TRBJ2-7	TGCGCCAGCAGGCCGGGACAGGGAGCCTACGAGCAGTACTTC	CASRPGQGAYEQYF
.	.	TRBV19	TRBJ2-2	TGTGCCAGTAGTGAGGGCGGTTACACCGGGGAGCTGTTTTTT	CASSEGGYTGELFF
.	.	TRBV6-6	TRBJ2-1	TGTGCCAGCAGTTACGACTTCATTCTGGATGAGCAGTTCTTC	CASSYDFILDEQFF
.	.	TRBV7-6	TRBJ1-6	TGTGCCAGCAGCTTGGAGAATTCACCCCTCCACTTT	CASSLENSPLHF
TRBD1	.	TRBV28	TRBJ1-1	TGTGCCAGCAGACTAACGACAGGGGGCACTGAAGCTTTCTTT	CASRLTTGGTEAFF
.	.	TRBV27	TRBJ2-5	TGTGCCAGCAGTTCGACTCAAGAGACCCAGTACTTC	CASSSTQETQYF
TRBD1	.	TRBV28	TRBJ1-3	TGTGCCACCTGGAGTGGACAGGTTTGGCGAGCGGGCGGAAACACCATATATTTT	CATWSGQVWRAGGNTIYF
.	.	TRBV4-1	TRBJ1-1	TGCGCCAGCAGCCTGTCACAGGGCGGGAACACTGAAGCTTTCTTT	CASSLSQGGNTEAFF
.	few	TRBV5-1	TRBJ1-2	TGCGCCAGCAGCTACGTGCCAGGGAACTATGGCTACACCTTC	CASSYVPGNYGYTF
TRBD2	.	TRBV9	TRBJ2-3	TGTGCCAGCAGCGTAGGTCTAACTAGCGGCGTTCCAGATACGCAGTATTTT	CASSVGLTSGVPDTQYF
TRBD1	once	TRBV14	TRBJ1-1	TGTGCCAGCAGACTCGGGACAGGGAGGACTACTGAAGCTTTCTTT	CASRLGTGRTTEAFF
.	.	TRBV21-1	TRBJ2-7	TGTGCCAGCAGCAAAAAAGGACTAGCGGGAGCCTACGAGCAGTACTTC	CASSKKGLAGAYEQYF
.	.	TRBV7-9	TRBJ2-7	TGTGCCAGCAGCGTTAGCTCCCCCTACGAGCAGTACTTC	CASSVSSPYEQYF
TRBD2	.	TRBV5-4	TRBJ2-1	TGTGCCAGCAGCTTGGAAGTAGTGTCTAGCGGTAACAATGAGCAGTTCTTC	CASSLEVVSSGNNEQFF
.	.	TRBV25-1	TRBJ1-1	TGTGCCAGCAGCTCGTCAGGGTTCGGGAACACTGAAGCTTTCTTT	CASSSSGFGNTEAFF
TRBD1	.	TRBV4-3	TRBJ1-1	TGCGCCAGCAGCCAACGAGGACAGGGGGGCACTGAAGCTTTCTTT	CASSQRGQGGTEAFF
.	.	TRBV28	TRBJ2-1	TGTGCCAGCAGTAGGGGAAGTCCCGATGAGCAGTTCTTC	CASSRGSPDEQFF
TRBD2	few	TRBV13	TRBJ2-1	TGTGCCAGCAGCTTGCCTAGCGGGAGTTACAATGAGCAGTTCTTC	CASSLPSGSYNEQFF
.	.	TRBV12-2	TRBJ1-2	TGTGCAAGTCGCCCGCGAAACACGACAGGGTGGAATGGCTACACCTTC	CASRPRNTTGWNGYTF
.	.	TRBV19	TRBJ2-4	TGTGCCAGTAGAATCGGCGGGACAGCCAAAAACATTCAGTACTTC	CASRIGGTAKNIQYF
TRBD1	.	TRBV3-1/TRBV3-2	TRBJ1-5	TGTGCCAGCAGCCAAATGACAGGGATCGGTAGTCAGCCCCAGCATTTT	CASSQMTGIGSQPQHF
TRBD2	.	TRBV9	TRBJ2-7	TGTGCCAGCAGCGCCGGGACTAGCTTGTACGAGCAGTACTTC	CASSAGTSLYEQYF
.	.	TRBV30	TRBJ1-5	TGTGCCTGGAGTAGGAAGGGAGGCCAGCCCCAGCATTTT	CAWSRKGGQPQHF
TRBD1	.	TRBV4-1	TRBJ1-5	TGCGCCAGCAGCCACATAGGACAGGGTGCAAGTCAGCCCCAGCATTTT	CASSHIGQGASQPQHF
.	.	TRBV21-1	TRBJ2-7	TGTGCCAGCAGCCGCGGACAGAATCAAACCTACGAGCAGTACTTC	CASSRGQNQTYEQYF
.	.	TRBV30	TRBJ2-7	TGTGCCTGGAGTCTGGATAGACTTAGCGAGCAGTACTTC	CAWSLDRLSEQYF
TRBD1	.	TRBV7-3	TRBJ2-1	TGTGCCAGCAGCTTAAAAGGGACAGGTGTATACAATGAGCAGTTCTTC	CASSLKGTGVYNEQFF
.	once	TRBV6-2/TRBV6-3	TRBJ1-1	TGTGCCAGCAGTTACATTGAGGGCTCCACTGAAGCTTTCTTT	CASSYIEGSTEAFF
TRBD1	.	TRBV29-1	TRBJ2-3	TGCAGCGTGGATGGACAGGGGCTTTCGTGGCCAGATACGCAGTATTTT	CSVDGQGLSWPDTQYF
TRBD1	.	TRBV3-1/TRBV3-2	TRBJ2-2	TGTGCCAGCAGCCGTCCGGGACAGTATACCGGGGAGCTGTTTTTT	CASSRPGQYTGELFF
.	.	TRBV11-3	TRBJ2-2	TGTGCCAGCAGTGGACAGACGAACACCGGGGAGCTGTTTTTT	CASSGQTNTGELFF
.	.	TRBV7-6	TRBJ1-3	TGTGCCAGCAGCCAAAGTCGGACAGCTCCAGGAAACACCATATATTTT	CASSQSRTAPGNTIYF
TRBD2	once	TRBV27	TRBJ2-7	TGTGCCAGCAGGCGGACTAGCTCCTACGAGCAGTACTTC	CASRRTSSYEQYF
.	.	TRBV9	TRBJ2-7	TGTGCCAGCAGCGTAGAGGAGGGAGGATCTCCCTACGAGCAGTACTTC	CASSVEEGGSPYEQYF
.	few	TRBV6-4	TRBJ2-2	TGTGCCAGCAGTGTGGGAGCAGAGACCGGGGAGCTGTTTTTT	CASSVGAETGELFF
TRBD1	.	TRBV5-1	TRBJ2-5	TGCGCCAGCAGCTTTGAACAGGGGGCGCGTTCAGAGACCCAGTACTTC	CASSFEQGARSETQYF
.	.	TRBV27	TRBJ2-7	TGTGCCAGCAGTTTTACTAGTTCCTACGAGCAGTACTTC	CASSFTSSYEQYF
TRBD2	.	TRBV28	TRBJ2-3	TGTGCCAGCCTCGATAACGGGAGGAGCGGCACAGATACGCAGTATTTT	CASLDNGRSGTDTQYF
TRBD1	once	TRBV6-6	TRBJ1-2	TGTGCCAGCAGCCAACGGGACAGGGTGGATGGCTACACCTTC	CASSQRDRVDGYTF
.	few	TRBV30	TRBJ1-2	TGTGCCTGGAGTGACTCCCATGGCTACACCTTC	CAWSDSHGYTF
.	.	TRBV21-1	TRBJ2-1	TGTGCCAGCAGTTCATCTCCGGGACTCCTAGTTTTCTCCTACAATGAGCAGTTCTTC	CASSSSPGLLVFSYNEQFF
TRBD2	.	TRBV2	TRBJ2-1	TGTGCCAGCAGTGAACGGCTAGCGGGAGTCAATGAGCAGTTCTTC	CASSERLAGVNEQFF
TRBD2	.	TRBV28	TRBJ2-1	TGTGCCAGCGCGGGAGGGTCCATTAGGAATGAGCAGTTCTTC	CASAGGSIRNEQFF
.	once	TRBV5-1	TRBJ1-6	.	CASSFGAGNSPLHF
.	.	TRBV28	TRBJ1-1	TGTGCCAGCAGATCCCCAGAGGTCACTGAAGCTTTCTTT	CASRSPEVTEAFF
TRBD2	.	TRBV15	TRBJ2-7	TGTGCCACCAGCAGAGATACTAGCGGGACTTACGAGCAGTACTTC	CATSRDTSGTYEQYF
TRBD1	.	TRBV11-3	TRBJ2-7	TGTGCCAGCAGCTTTGGCGGGACAGGAGAGTACGAGCAGTACTTC	CASSFGGTGEYEQYF
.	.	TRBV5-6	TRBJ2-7	TGTGCCAGCAGCCCCTCGCGCAGGGGTTACGAGCAGTACTTC	CASSPSRRGYEQYF
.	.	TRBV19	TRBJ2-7	TGTGCCAGTAGTATAACAGGGCTATCCTACGAGCAGTACTTC	CASSITGLSYEQYF
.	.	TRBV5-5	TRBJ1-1	TGTGCCAGCACCATCGGACAGAATGAAGCTTTCTTT	CASTIGQNEAFF
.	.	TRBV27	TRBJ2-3	TGTGCCAGCATATCGGGGACAGATACGCAGTATTTT	CASISGTDTQYF
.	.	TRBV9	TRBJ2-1	TGTGCCAGCAGCGCGGGGACACCCGGCAATGAGCAGTTCTTC	CASSAGTPGNEQFF